Shown below are 10 T cell receptor beta chains from a single sample sequenced in a study of T cell responses to AZD1222 COVID-19 vaccine. The assay was immunoSEQ multiplex PCR, and TCRdb's table has in-frame clones only and misses some. The table has 150,000 or so clones, roughly 90% seen once; the top ten hold approximately 1.5%. Specimen: peripheral blood, collected on day 0 of AZD1222 vaccination. Receptors were obtained from an adult in good health.

The rearrangement joins TRBV13 to TRBJ2-3, with D possibly being TRBD1 (6 bases). V was trimmed by 5 bases and J by 0 bases, leaving 12 bases between them. CDR1 and CDR2 (germline): PRHDT, FYEKMQ (reference sequence). The CDR3 has 15 amino acids. The CDR3 DNA follows: TGTGCCAGCAGCATGGACAGTCCTAGCACAGATACGCAGTATTTT. Amino acids: CASSMDSPSTDTQYF.

The V call is TRBV19, the J call TRBJ2-7, with TRBD2 matching over 9 bases. Germline V CDR1 and CDR2: LNHDA, SQIVND (reference sequence). The CDR3 length is 15 residues. After removal of 2 bases from V and 9 bases from J, the junction contained 11 bases not matched to a gene. For the CDR3, the DNA is TGTGCCAGTAGTATAATGCCTAGCGGGGAAACGGGGCAGTACTTC. Amino acid sequence: CASSIMPSGETGQYF. Using reference TRBV19 and TRBJ2-7 for the parts outside the CDR3, the full variable domain is DGGITQSPKYLFRKEGQNVTLSCEQNLNHDAMYWYRQDPGQGLRLIYYSQIVNDFQKGDIAEGYSVSREKKESFPLTVTSAQKNPTAFYLCASSIMPSGETGQYFGPGTRLTVT.

This clone was recorded once. At one boundary the junction diverges from the germline segment, which might be a read error. The gene calls are TRBV7-7 and TRBJ2-1; 11 bases are shared with TRBD2. Per the germline V gene, CDR1 is SSHAT and CDR2 is FNYEAQ (reference sequence). There are 15 residues in the CDR3. The DNA of the CDR3 is TGTGCTAGCAGCTTAGCGGGAGGGCCCTGGAATGAGCAGTTCTTC. It yields the protein CASSLAGGPWNEQFF.

The rearrangement links TRBV28 to TRBJ2-3, with 8 bases aligning to TRBD2. V shed 6 bases, J shed 0 bases, and the junction held 5 bases outside the gene matches. This CDR3 has 15 amino acids. CDR1 and CDR2 from the germline V gene are MDHEN and SYDVKM. CDR3 DNA: TGTGCCAGCAGCCGTCCTAGCGGGAGCACAGATACGCAGTATTTT. It codes for CASSRPSGSTDTQYF.

The rearrangement uses TRBV9 and TRBJ1-1; possible D gene TRBD1, 5 bases. The CDR3 covers 13 residues. The V gene's germline CDR1 is SGDLS and CDR2 YYNGEE. V shed 2 bases and J shed 9 bases, with 14 bases lying between them. CDR3 DNA sequence: TGTGCCAGCAGCGTCGAACCAGGGTTAAAAGCTTTCTTT. It specifies CASSVEPGLKAFF.

V is TRBV27 and J is TRBJ1-2, with 7 bases that match TRBD1. Germline trimming cut 5 bases from V and 4 bases from J; bases unmatched to any gene: 13. The CDR3 length is 16 residues. Per germline, CDR1 MNHEY and CDR2 SMNVEV (reference sequence). Here the CDR3 reads CASSGLQGDSSYGYTF. The DNA of the CDR3 is TGTGCCAGCAGTGGCCTACAAGGGGACAGCTCCTATGGCTACACCTTC.

The chain joins TRBV7-3 to TRBJ2-5, with D possibly being TRBD1 (6 bases). The CDR3 consists of 15 residues. V lost 2 bases and J 2 bases, leaving 12 bases between the germline ends. CDR1 is SGHTA, CDR2 FQGTGA, per germline. The CDR3 nucleotides are TGTGCCAGCAGCTTAGGGGGACACAGACAAGAGACCCAGTACTTC. Its protein is CASSLGGHRQETQYF.

A single count supports this clone. This sequence joins TRBV24-1 and TRBJ2-1, with a possible D match to TRBD2 (6 bases). The CDR3 spans 15 residues. V was trimmed by 5 bases and J by 8 bases, leaving 18 bases between them. CDR1 is KGHDR and CDR2 is SFDVKD in the germline V gene. CDR3 in amino acids: CATSGQPSENDEQFF. The CDR3 nucleotides are TGTGCCACCAGTGGCCAGCCTAGCGAAAACGATGAGCAGTTCTTC.

The genes are TRBV28 and TRBJ2-2; either TRBD1 or TRBD2 may supply D (5 bases each). CDR1 and CDR2 (germline): MDHEN, SYDVKM. This CDR3 has 14 amino acids. V was pared by 10 bases and J by 13 bases, with 25 bases between. The CDR3 coding sequence is TGTGCCACCCAACCGACAGCTACACGGAGCGGGCTGTTTTTT. This codes for CATQPTATRSGLFF.

This chain connects TRBV6-6 to TRBJ1-1, with D hard to call. CDR1 MNHNY and CDR2 SVGAGI come from the germline V gene (reference sequence). Deletions cut 6 bases from V and 1 base from J, with 12 bases between. The CDR3 runs 14 residues. This CDR3 is CASRPGGRNTEAFF. As DNA, the CDR3 is TGTGCCAGCAGGCCGGGCGGTAGGAACACTGAAGCTTTCTTT.